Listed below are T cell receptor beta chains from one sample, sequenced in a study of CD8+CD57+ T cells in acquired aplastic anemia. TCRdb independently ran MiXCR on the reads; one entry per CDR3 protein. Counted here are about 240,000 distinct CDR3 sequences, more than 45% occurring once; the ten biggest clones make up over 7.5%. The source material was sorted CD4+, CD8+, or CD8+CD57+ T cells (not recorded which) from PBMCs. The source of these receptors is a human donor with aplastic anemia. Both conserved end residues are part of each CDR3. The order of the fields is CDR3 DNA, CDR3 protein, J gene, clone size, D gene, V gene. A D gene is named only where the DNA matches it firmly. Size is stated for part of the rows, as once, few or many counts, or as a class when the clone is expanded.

TGTGCCAGCAGCTCCCCCGGGACAGGGTACTACGAGCAGTACTTC,CASSSPGTGYYEQYF,TRBJ2-7,NA,TRBD1,TRBV7-9
TGTGCCAGCAGCTTGCCAGGGGCAAGCACAGATACGCAGTATTTT,CASSLPGASTDTQYF,TRBJ2-3,many,NA,TRBV5-8
TGTGCCAGCAGTGACTCGTGGGCAACGGGGCAGTTCTTC,CASSDSWATGQFF,TRBJ2-1,NA,NA,TRBV6-4
TGTGCCAGTAGTGTCGACGGGACAAAGATCTATGGCTACACCTTC,CASSVDGTKIYGYTF,TRBJ1-2,NA,NA,TRBV19
TGTGCCTCCACTTCTAGCGGGACAGGGTTTCAAGAGACCCAGTACTTC,CASTSSGTGFQETQYF,TRBJ2-5,NA,NA,TRBV6-5
TGTGCCAGCAGCCCCAGGGGGACCAATTCACCCCTCCACTTT,CASSPRGTNSPLHF,TRBJ1-6,many,TRBD1,TRBV13
TGCGCCAGCAGCCGATTACTCGGACTAAACACTGAAGCTTTCTTT,CASSRLLGLNTEAFF,TRBJ1-1,many,NA,TRBV4-1
TGTGCCAGCAGCCAATCCGGGACCTCCAACTACGAGCAGTACTTC,CASSQSGTSNYEQYF,TRBJ2-7,many,NA,TRBV3-1
TGTGCCAGCAGCTTAGCGGTAAGCTCCTACAATGAGCAGTTCTTC,CASSLAVSSYNEQFF,TRBJ2-1,few,NA,TRBV27
TGTGCCAGCGGCCGGGACAGGGGAAATTCACCCCTCCACTTT,CASGRDRGNSPLHF,TRBJ1-6,NA,TRBD1,TRBV27
TGTGCCAGCAGCTTGTGGGCAGGGTATTCCTACGAGCAGTACTTC,CASSLWAGYSYEQYF,TRBJ2-7,many,NA,TRBV5-8
TGTGCCAGCAGCTTCGGACAGGGTACAGCTTTCTTT,CASSFGQGTAFF,TRBJ1-1,NA,TRBD1,TRBV12-3/TRBV12-4
TGTGCCTGGGGACTAGGGACCTACGAGCAGTACTTC,CAWGLGTYEQYF,TRBJ2-7,many,TRBD2,TRBV30
TGCGCCAGCAGCCAAGATCGCTCAGGACCTAGCTCCTACAATGAGCAGTTCTTC,CASSQDRSGPSSYNEQFF,TRBJ2-1,many,NA,TRBV4-3
TGTGCCAGCAGTTACTCGAGGCCCGGCGGGAGGGACCCCAAATCGAACACCGGGGAGCTGTTTTTT,CASSYSRPGGRDPKSNTGELFF,TRBJ2-2,few,TRBD2,TRBV7-3
TGTGCCAGCAGCTTAGGTGGCAGGGAACAAGGCTACACCTTC,CASSLGGREQGYTF,TRBJ1-2,few,NA,TRBV7-6
TGTGCCAGCAGAGGACAGGAACAAGCTTACAATGAGCAGTTCTTC,CASRGQEQAYNEQFF,TRBJ2-1,many,TRBD1,TRBV2
TGTTCCAGCAGCCTCGCCCATGATAGGGACAGGGAATCCGACGAGCAGTACTTC,CSSSLAHDRDRESDEQYF,TRBJ2-7,NA,TRBD1,TRBV7-9
TGTGCCAGCAGCACAGACAGGAGTCGGGGCTACACCTTC,CASSTDRSRGYTF,TRBJ1-2,many,NA,TRBV7-6
TGTGCCAGCAGCGTAGCACAGGGAGATTACGAGCAGTACTTC,CASSVAQGDYEQYF,TRBJ2-7,many,NA,TRBV9
TGTGCCAGCAGTGATGATCCCGGGACGGTGACCCAGTACTTC,CASSDDPGTVTQYF,TRBJ2-5,NA,NA,TRBV2
TGCGCCAGCAGCACAGACAGGGGGAACCATGGCTACACCTTC,CASSTDRGNHGYTF,TRBJ1-2,NA,TRBD1,TRBV5-1
TGTGCCAGTAGGATAGCGGGAGGGCCGGGTAATGAGCAGTTCTTC,CASRIAGGPGNEQFF,TRBJ2-1,many,TRBD2,TRBV19
TGTGCCAGCAGCCTTGGGAGCTTGGACAGGGAACGAAACACCATATATTTT,CASSLGSLDRERNTIYF,TRBJ1-3,NA,TRBD1,TRBV5-6
TGTGCCACCAGTGATTTGTCCGGCTACACCTTC,CATSDLSGYTF,TRBJ1-2,few,NA,TRBV24-1
TGTGCCAGCAGCCAAGTCCGGGGGGGCACTGAAGCTTTCTTT,CASSQVRGGTEAFF,TRBJ1-1,NA,NA,TRBV3-2
TGTGCCAGCAGTGGACAGGACCAAACTGAAGCTTTCTTT,CASSGQDQTEAFF,TRBJ1-1,few,TRBD1,TRBV27
TGTGCCAGAAGCTTAGCCAATCAGCTCCAGCATTTT,CARSLANQLQHF,TRBJ1-5,once,NA,TRBV7-9
TGTGCCAGCTCACCATTGGATATCTCCTACGAGCAGTACTTC,CASSPLDISYEQYF,TRBJ2-7,NA,NA,TRBV18
TGTGCCAGCAGCTTAGTCGGGGCCCAAGAGACCCAGTACTTC,CASSLVGAQETQYF,TRBJ2-5,many,NA,TRBV11-2
TGTGCCAGCAGCCCCCCCTACACCTTC,CASSPPYTF,TRBJ1-2,NA,NA,TRBV7-3
TGTGCCATCAGGGGACTCCCCAATGAGCAGTTCTTC,CAIRGLPNEQFF,TRBJ2-1,many,NA,TRBV10-3
TGTGCCAGCAGCTTTTCCGGGACTAGCGGGGAGAGCTCCTACAATGAGCAGTTCTTC,CASSFSGTSGESSYNEQFF,TRBJ2-1,NA,TRBD2,TRBV7-9
TGTGCCAGCAGTACGATATACGACAGGGCCCTAGGGGGCTACACCTTC,CASSTIYDRALGGYTF,TRBJ1-2,NA,TRBD1,TRBV6-4
TGTGCCATCAGTGACAGGACGAACACTGAAGCTTTCTTT,CAISDRTNTEAFF,TRBJ1-1,NA,NA,TRBV10-3
TGTGCCAGCCAGAACCCCACTAATGAAAAACTGTTTTTT,CASQNPTNEKLFF,TRBJ1-4,many,NA,TRBV25-1
TGTGCCAGCAGTTCGGGGGCTGAGGTCTATGGCTACACCTTC,CASSSGAEVYGYTF,TRBJ1-2,once,NA,TRBV28
TGTGCCAGCAGCCAGTACAGGGATGGGGCCAACGTCCTGACTTTC,CASSQYRDGANVLTF,TRBJ2-6,many,NA,TRBV14
TGTGCCAGCAGGCCCGGGACAGGGATCGGGGAGACCCAGTACTTC,CASRPGTGIGETQYF,TRBJ2-5,NA,TRBD1,TRBV7-8
TGTGCCACCAGTTCAACAGGGGAGAACACCGGGGAGCTGTTTTTT,CATSSTGENTGELFF,TRBJ2-2,few,TRBD1,TRBV24-1
TGTGCCAGCAGTGATGTCCTACCCCTCCACTTT,CASSDVLPLHF,TRBJ1-6,once,NA,TRBV2
TGTGCCAGCAGCGACCGAATGAACACCGGGGAGCTGTTTTTT,CASSDRMNTGELFF,TRBJ2-2,many,NA,TRBV9